This T cell receptor beta chain comes out of a study of cytomegalovirus exposure and HLA in healthy donors. Overall study context: The same platform was used for the 90 to 150 validation repertoires as for the 666 first-cohort repertoires, as reported in a later analysis.

TCRdb's table, derived via immunoSEQ multiplex PCR, lists solely in-frame clones and lacks some. The sample lists approximately 88,000 clones; 96% were seen once. From germline, CDR1 is MNHEY and CDR2 SMNVEV (reference sequence). The CDR3 length is 16 residues. Trimming pared 5 bases from V and 0 bases from J, leaving 14 bases between. The V and J genes are TRBV27 and TRBJ1-3; D is possibly TRBD1 (5 bases). This clonotype was obtained from a young woman in good health and CMV-seronegative. The sample comprised PBMCs. In DNA form, the CDR3 reads TGTGCCAGCAGTCCCCGGGGACTGAACTCTGGAAACACCATATATTTT. Its protein product is CASSPRGLNSGNTIYF.